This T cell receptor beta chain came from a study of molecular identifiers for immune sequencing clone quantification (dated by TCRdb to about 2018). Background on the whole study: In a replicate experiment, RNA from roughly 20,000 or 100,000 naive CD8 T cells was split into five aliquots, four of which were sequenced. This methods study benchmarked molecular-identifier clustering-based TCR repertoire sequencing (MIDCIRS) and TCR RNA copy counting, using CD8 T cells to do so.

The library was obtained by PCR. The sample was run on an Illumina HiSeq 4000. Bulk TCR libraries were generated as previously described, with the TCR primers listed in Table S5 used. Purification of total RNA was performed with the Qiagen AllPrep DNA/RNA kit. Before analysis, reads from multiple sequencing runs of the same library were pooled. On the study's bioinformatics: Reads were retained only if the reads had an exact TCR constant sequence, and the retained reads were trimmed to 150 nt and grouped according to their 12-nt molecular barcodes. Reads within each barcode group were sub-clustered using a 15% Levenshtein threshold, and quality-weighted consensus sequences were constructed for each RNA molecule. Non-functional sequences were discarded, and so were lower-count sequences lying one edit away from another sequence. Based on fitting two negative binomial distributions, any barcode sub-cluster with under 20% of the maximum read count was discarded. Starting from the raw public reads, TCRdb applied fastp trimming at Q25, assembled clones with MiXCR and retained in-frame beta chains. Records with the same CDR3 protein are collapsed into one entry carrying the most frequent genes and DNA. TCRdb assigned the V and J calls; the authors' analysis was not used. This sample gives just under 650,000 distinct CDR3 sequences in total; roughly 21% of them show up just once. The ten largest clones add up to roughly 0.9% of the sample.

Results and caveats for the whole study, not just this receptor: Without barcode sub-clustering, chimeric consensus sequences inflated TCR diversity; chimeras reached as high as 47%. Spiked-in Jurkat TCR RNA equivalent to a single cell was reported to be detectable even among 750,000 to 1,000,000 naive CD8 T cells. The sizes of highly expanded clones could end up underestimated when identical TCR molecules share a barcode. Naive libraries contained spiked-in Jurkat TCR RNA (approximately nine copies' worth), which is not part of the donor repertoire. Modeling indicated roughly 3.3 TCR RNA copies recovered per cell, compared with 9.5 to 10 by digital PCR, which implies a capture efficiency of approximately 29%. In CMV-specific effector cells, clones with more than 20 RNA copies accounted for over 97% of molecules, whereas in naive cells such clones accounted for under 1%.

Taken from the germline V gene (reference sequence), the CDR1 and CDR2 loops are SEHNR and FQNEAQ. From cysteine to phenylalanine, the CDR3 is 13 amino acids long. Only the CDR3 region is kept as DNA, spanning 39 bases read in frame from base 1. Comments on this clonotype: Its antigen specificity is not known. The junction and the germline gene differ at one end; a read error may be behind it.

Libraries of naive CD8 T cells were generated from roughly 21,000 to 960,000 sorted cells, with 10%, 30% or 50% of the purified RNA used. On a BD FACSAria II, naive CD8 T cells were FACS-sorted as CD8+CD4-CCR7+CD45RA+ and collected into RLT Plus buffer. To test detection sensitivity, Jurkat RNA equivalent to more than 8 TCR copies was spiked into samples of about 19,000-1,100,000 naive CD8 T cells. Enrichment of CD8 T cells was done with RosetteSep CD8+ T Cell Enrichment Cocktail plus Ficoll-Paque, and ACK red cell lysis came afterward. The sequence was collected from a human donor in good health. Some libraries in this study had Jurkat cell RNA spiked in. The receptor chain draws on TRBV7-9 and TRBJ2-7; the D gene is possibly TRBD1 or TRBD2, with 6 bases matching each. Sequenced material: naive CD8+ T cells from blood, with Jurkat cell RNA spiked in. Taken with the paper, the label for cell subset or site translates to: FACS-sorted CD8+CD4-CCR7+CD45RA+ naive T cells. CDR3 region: CTSSLRGAYEQYF. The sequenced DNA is TGTACCAGCAGCTTAAGGGGGGCCTACGAGCAGTACTTC.